Listed here are 14 T cell receptor beta chains from one sample, sequenced in a study of response to subunit inactivated influenza vaccine. MiXCR, applied by TCRdb to the RT-PCR reads, yields one record per CDR3 protein. This table has approximately 570,000 distinct CDR3 sequences, 7.5% to 8.5% appearing once. This specimen was PBMCs from blood, taken about 23 months after vaccination. The origin of the receptors is a man between 50 and 75 years old who received an inactivated influenza vaccine.

The CDR3 reads CSARDPGSNYGYTF. CDR3 DNA: TGCAGTGCTAGAGATCCAGGGTCTAACTATGGCTACACCTTC. This chain links TRBV20-1 with TRBJ1-2; D may be TRBD1 (5 bases). There are 14 residues in the CDR3. The germline V gene encodes CDR1 DFQATT and CDR2 SNEGSKA (reference sequence). The germline V and J ends were trimmed by 0 bases and 0 bases, with 8 bases remaining between them.

The genes are TRBV27 and TRBJ2-7, with 7 bases identical to TRBD1. Germline V gene data show CDR1 as MNHEY and CDR2 as SMNVEV (reference sequence). V lost 3 bases and J lost 0; bases outside the gene matches: 5. This CDR3 region has 15 residues. CDR3 bases: TGTGCCAGCAGTTTGGGACAGAGTCCCTCCTACGAGCAGTACTTC. Residues: CASSLGQSPSYEQYF.

This clonotype has a handful of counts. This chain uses TRBV6-2 or TRBV6-3 with TRBJ2-1, with 7 bases lining up with TRBD1. Trimming cost V 5 bases and J 4 bases; bases outside gene matches: 8. Germline V gene sequence: CDR1 MNHEY, CDR2 SVGEGT. This CDR3 has 15 residues. CDR3 in amino acids: CASSNRDRAYNEQFF. CDR3 DNA sequence: TGTGCCAGCAGTAACCGGGACAGAGCGTACAATGAGCAGTTCTTC.

This clonotype was recorded a few times. The chain employs TRBV27 and TRBJ2-1; perhaps TRBD2 as D (6 bases). The CDR3 is 17 residues long. Germline V CDR1 and CDR2: MNHEY, SMNVEV (reference sequence). V was shortened by 3 bases and J by 4 bases, with 19 bases between the two germline ends. CDR3 protein: CASSFRGLSGLYNEQFF. In DNA form, the CDR3 reads TGTGCCAGCAGTTTCCGCGGACTAAGCGGGCTTTACAATGAGCAGTTCTTC.

This clonotype was observed a few times. The chain couples TRBV4-3 to TRBJ1-1, with D possibly TRBD1 on 5 matching bases. Germline loops: CDR1 LGHNA, CDR2 YSLEER. The CDR3 length is 15 residues. Trimming removed 0 bases at V and 5 bases at J, with 13 bases between. As DNA, the CDR3 is TGCGCCAGCAGCCAAGATCGCCCGGGGCGGACTGAAGCTTTCTTT. It yields the protein CASSQDRPGRTEAFF.

This clonotype was detected ten times or more. DNA for the CDR3: TGCGCCAGCAGCGATAGCGAATTCACCGGGGAGCTGTTTTTT. The encoded protein is CASSDSEFTGELFF. V is TRBV5-1 and J is TRBJ2-2; a weak D match, TRBD2 (5 bases). V was clipped by 4 bases and J by 4 bases, with 11 bases between them. Germline V gene sequence: CDR1 SGHRS, CDR2 YFSETQ. This CDR3 has 14 amino acids.

The chain combines TRBV3-1 with TRBJ2-5, with 7 bases lining up with TRBD2. Per the germline V gene, CDR1 is LGHDT and CDR2 is YNNKEL (reference sequence). The CDR3 extends over 14 amino acids. With V trimmed by 5 bases and J by 1 base, 4 bases remained unmatched. CDR3 DNA sequence: TGTGCCAGCAGCACCCCTAGCGGCCAAGAGACCCAGTACTTC. Translation gives CASSTPSGQETQYF.

This clonotype was seen at least ten times. The chain couples TRBV6-1 to TRBJ1-3, with D unclear. Between the trimmed V and J ends, which lost 8 bases and 0 bases, there was a span of 11 bases. The length of the CDR3 is 14 residues. In germline, CDR1 is MNHNS, CDR2 SASEGT. The CDR3 sequence: CASSARPSGNTIYF. The CDR3 nucleotides read TGTGCCAGCTCCGCCCGCCCCTCTGGAAACACCATATATTTT.

V gene TRBV7-2 combines with J gene TRBJ2-3; tentatively, D is TRBD2 (7 bases). Trimming pared 6 bases from V and 2 bases from J, leaving 18 bases between. CDR1 SGHTA and CDR2 FQGNSA come from the germline V gene. CDR3 length: 16 amino acids. CDR3 bases: TGTGCCAGCAGACCCTATGGGGGGGCCGTCACAGATACGCAGTATTTT. This translates into CASRPYGGAVTDTQYF.

This clonotype has more than one count but fewer than ten. The chain has TRBV7-2 and TRBJ2-4; TRBD1 matches 8 bases. With 5 bases clipped from V and 9 bases from J, the junction kept 9 bases outside the gene matches. Germline CDR1 and CDR2: SGHTA and FQGNSA. The CDR3 covers 14 residues. CDR3 DNA: TGTGCCAGCAGCACGACAGGGGAAGGTGTCATTCAGTACTTC. Its translation: CASSTTGEGVIQYF.

The rearrangement links TRBV6-6 to TRBJ2-2; D ambiguous. CDR1 is MNHNY and CDR2 is SVGAGI in the germline V gene (reference sequence). The CDR3 runs to 13 residues. The V end was cut by 5 bases, the J end by 4 bases, with 8 bases between. The CDR3 spells CASSQESTGELFF. In nucleotides, the CDR3 is TGTGCCAGCAGTCAGGAGAGCACCGGGGAGCTGTTTTTT.

CDR3 residues: CATVLYNEQFF. The CDR3 bases are TGTGCCACTGTACTCTACAATGAGCAGTTCTTC. The chain uses TRBV6-2 or TRBV6-3 and TRBJ2-1, with D unresolved. Trimming stripped 10 bases from V and 3 bases from J, with 7 bases between. Germline V lookup: CDR1 MNHEY, CDR2 SVGEGT. CDR3 length: 11 amino acids.

This clonotype showed up just a few times. The rearrangement uses TRBV3-1 and TRBJ2-7; no definite D call. CDR1 and CDR2 (germline): LGHDT, YNNKEL (reference sequence). The V end was cut by 1 base, the J end by 7 bases, with 14 bases between. CDR3 size: 14 residues. In nucleotides, the CDR3 is TGTGCCAGCAGCCAAGCTGACGGAAACCGGGAGCAGTACTTC. Amino acid sequence: CASSQADGNREQYF.

CDR3 protein: CASSHPGLYNEQFF. CDR3 bases: TGCGCCAGCAGCCATCCGGGACTCTACAATGAGCAGTTCTTC. The rearrangement joins TRBV4-3 to TRBJ2-1; TRBD2 is a possible D gene (6 bases). Deletions cut 3 bases from V and 3 bases from J, with 9 bases between. Germline values: CDR1 LGHNA, CDR2 YSLEER. The CDR3 sequence is 14 residues long.